This T cell receptor beta chain originates from a study of blood T cells in healthy people across ages. Together with a sample-barcoded 5' primer, a J-beta primer mix was included in a second PCR lasting about 7 to 11 cycles. TCRdb re-derived calls from the 5' RACE reads in MiXCR, one entry per CDR3 protein. The sample carries 1.5 million to 2 million distinct CDR3 sequences, 34% recorded once. The CDR3 length is 15 residues. Sequenced sample: blood. The TCR comes from a woman between 25 and 40 years old in good health. The rearrangement links TRBV21-1 to TRBJ2-2; the table's D call, TRBD1, has no DNA check behind it. TRBV21-1 corresponds to a pseudogene. CDR3 DNA sequence: TGTGCCAGCAGCAAAGGGACAGGGAACACCGGGGAGCTGTTTTTT. It codes for CASSKGTGNTGELFF.